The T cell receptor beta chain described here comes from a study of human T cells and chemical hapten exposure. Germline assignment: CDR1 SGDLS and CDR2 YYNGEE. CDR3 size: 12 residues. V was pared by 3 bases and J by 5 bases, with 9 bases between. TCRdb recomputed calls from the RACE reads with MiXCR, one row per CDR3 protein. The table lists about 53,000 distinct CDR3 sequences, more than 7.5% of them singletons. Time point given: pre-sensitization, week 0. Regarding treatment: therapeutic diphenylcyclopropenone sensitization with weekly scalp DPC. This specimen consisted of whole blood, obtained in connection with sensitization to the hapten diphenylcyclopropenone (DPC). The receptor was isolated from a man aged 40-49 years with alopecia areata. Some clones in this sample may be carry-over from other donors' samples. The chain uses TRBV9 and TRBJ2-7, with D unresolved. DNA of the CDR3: TGTGCCAGCAGCGACCCAGCCCACGAGCAGTACTTC. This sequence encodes CASSDPAHEQYF.